The clone carrying this TCR beta chain was observed a few times. Germline V gene sequence: CDR1 KGHSH, CDR2 LQKENI. CDR3 length: 16 residues. V was clipped by 2 bases and J by 1 base, with 12 bases between them. These data belong to a study of patients and donors after allogeneic stem cell transplantation. One entry per CDR3 protein, called by TCRdb with MiXCR from the RT-PCR reads. The sample comprises 400,000 to 450,000 distinct CDR3 sequences, approximately 16% of which are singletons, and less than 8.5% rests with the top ten. The rearrangement joins TRBV18 to TRBJ1-5, with a tentative D call TRBD1 (5 bases). The source is a human donor who was either an allogeneic HSCT recipient or a stem cell or donor lymphocyte infusion donor (not recorded which). It is not recorded whose cells these are; they may come from a transplant donor. The sample taken for sequencing was blood, either unsorted or a sorted T cell fraction (not recorded which). The CDR3 DNA is TGTGCCAGCTCACCAGCCCGGGACGGAAGCAATCAGCCCCAGCATTTT. Its translation is CASSPARDGSNQPQHF.